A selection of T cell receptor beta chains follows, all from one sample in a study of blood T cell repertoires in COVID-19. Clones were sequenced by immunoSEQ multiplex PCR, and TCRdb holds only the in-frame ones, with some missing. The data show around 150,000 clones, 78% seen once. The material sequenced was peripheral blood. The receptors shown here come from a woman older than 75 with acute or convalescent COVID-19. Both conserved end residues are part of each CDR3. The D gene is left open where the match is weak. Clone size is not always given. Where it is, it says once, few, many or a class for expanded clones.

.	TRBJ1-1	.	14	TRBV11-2	TGTGCCAGCAGCTTAGATCTAAGGGGCACTGAAGCTTTCTTT	CASSLDLRGTEAFF
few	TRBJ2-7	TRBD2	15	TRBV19	TGTGCCAGTAGTATGACGGGGGGTAGCTCCTACGAGCAGTACTTC	CASSMTGGSSYEQYF
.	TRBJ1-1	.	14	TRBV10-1	TGCGCCAGCAGTCCGACAGCACTGAACACTGAAGCTTTCTTT	CASSPTALNTEAFF
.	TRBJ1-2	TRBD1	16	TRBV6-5	TGTGCCAGCAGTTACTCAGGGGGCCCGGAAACCTATGGCTACACCTTC	CASSYSGGPETYGYTF
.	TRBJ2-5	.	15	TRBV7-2	TGTGCCAGCAGTCGCGGGGCTGGCACTCAAGAGACCCAGTACTTC	CASSRGAGTQETQYF
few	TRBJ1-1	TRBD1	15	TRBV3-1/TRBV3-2	TGTGCCAGCAGCCCAACAGGGGTGGGAAGCACTGAAGCTTTCTTT	CASSPTGVGSTEAFF
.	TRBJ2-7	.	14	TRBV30	TGTGCCTGGAGCGGACTGTCTACCACCTACGAGCAGTACTTC	CAWSGLSTTYEQYF
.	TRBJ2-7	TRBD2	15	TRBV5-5	TGTGCCAGCCACAGCTTATCCTCGCGGACGGGGGGGCAGTACTTC	CASHSLSSRTGGQYF
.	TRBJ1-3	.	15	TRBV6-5	TGTGCCAGCAGAGCTCCAGGGTTTCCTGGAAACACCATATATTTT	CASRAPGFPGNTIYF
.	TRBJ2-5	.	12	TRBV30	TGTGCCTGGAGTGTACTAGTTGAGACCCAGTACTTC	CAWSVLVETQYF
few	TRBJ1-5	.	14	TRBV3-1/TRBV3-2	TGTGCCAGCAGCCAAGGAGTCAGGAATCAGCCCCAGCATTTT	CASSQGVRNQPQHF
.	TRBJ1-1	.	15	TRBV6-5	TGTGCCAGCAGTTCCCCGGGCGGGGGAACCACTGAAGCTTTCTTT	CASSSPGGGTTEAFF
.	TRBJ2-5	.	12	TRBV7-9	TGTGCCAGCAGCCCTAGGGGAGAGACCCAGTACTTC	CASSPRGETQYF
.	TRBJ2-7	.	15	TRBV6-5	TGTGCCAGCAGGCCATCGGGCGGGGGCGTCTACGAGCAGTACTTC	CASRPSGGGVYEQYF
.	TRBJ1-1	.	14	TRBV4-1	TGCGCCAGCAGCCAAACCGCAGTCACGGCGGGAGCTTTCTTT	CASSQTAVTAGAFF
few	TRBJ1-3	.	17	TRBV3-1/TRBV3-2	TGTGCCAGCAGCCAAGGGTGGGCAGGGGACACTGGAAACACCATATATTTT	CASSQGWAGDTGNTIYF
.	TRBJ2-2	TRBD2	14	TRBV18	TGTGCCAGCTCACCGGGGGGGAGCACCGGGGAGCTGTTTTTT	CASSPGGSTGELFF
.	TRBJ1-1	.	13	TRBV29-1	TGCAGCGTTGAAGAAAGGGGAGGAACTGAAGCTTTCTTT	CSVEERGGTEAFF
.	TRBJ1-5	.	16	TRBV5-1	TGCGCCAGCAGCTTGGGTGAAGGGGATAGCAATCAGCCCCAGCATTTT	CASSLGEGDSNQPQHF
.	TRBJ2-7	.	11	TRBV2	TGTGCCAGCAGCGCTACCTACGAGCAGTACTTC	CASSATYEQYF
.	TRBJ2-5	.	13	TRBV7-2	TGTGCCAGCAGCTTAACGCAGGGAGAGACCCAGTACTTC	CASSLTQGETQYF
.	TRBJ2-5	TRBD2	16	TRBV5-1	TGCGCCAGCAGCTTGCTAGCGGGGGGTTCCCAAGAGACCCAGTACTTC	CASSLLAGGSQETQYF
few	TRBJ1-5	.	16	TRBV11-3	TGTGCCAGCAGCTTAGTGGGCGCGGGGGAGAGTCAGCCCCAGCATTTT	CASSLVGAGESQPQHF
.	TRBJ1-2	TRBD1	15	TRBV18	TGTGCCAGCTCACCGGCAGGGGGCGCGGCGCGGGGCTACACCTTC	CASSPAGGAARGYTF
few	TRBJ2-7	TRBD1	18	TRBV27	TGTGCCAGCAGGCGCAAGACAGGACAGGGAAGCTCTCCCTACGAGCAGTACTTC	CASRRKTGQGSSPYEQYF
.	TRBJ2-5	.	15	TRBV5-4	TGTGCCAGCAGCTTGGCCGGGGGAGGCAAGGAGACCCAGTACTTC	CASSLAGGGKETQYF
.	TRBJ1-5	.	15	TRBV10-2	TGCGCCAGCAGTGCGACAGGTCGGACGTGGCAGCCCCAGCATTTT	CASSATGRTWQPQHF
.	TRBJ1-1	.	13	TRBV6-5	TGTGCCAGCAGGAGGGAAGCAATCACTGAAGCTTTCTTT	CASRREAITEAFF
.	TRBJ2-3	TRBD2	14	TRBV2	TGTGCCAGCAGCCGAGAGCGGGAGTCAGATACGCAGTATTTT	CASSRERESDTQYF
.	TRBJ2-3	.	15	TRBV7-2	TGTGCCAGCAGCTTAGGAGGAATTAGCACAGATACGCAGTATTTT	CASSLGGISTDTQYF
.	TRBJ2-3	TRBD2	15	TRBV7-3	TGTGCCAGCAGCTTAATCGGGGAGGGCGCAGATACGCAGTATTTT	CASSLIGEGADTQYF
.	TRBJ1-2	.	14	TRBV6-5	TGTGCCAGCAGGTCCGGGACACTACTCTATGGCTACACCTTC	CASRSGTLLYGYTF
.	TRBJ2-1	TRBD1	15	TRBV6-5	TGTGCCAGCACCCTGGACAGGGAAGTATTAAATGAGCAGTTCTTC	CASTLDREVLNEQFF
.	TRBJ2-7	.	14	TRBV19	TGTGCCAGTAGTATTCGGGACACCTCCTACGAGCAGTACTTC	CASSIRDTSYEQYF
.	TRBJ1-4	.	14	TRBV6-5	TGTGCCAGCAGTAGACAGCCCTCTAATGAAAAACTGTTTTTT	CASSRQPSNEKLFF
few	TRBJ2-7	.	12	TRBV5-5	TGTGCCAGCAGCTTGGGACAGCCCAGTTTCTACTTC	CASSLGQPSFYF
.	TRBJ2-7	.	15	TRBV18	TGTGCCAGCTCACCACCGAACCGAGTCAGAGGCGAGCAGTACTTC	CASSPPNRVRGEQYF
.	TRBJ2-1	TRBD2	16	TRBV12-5	TGTGCTAGTGGTAACCGGGGACTAGCGGGAGAAATCGGGCAGTTCTTC	CASGNRGLAGEIGQFF
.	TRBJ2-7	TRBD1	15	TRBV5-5	TGTGCCAGCAGCCCACTCGGGACAGGACTCTCCGAGCAGTACTTC	CASSPLGTGLSEQYF
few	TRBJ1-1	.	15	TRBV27	TGTGCCAGCAGGGTGGCTTGGGCCTCGAACACTGAAGCTTTCTTT	CASRVAWASNTEAFF
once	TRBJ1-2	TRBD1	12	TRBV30	TGTGCCTGGTCACCACAGGGGCCCGGCTACACCTTC	CAWSPQGPGYTF
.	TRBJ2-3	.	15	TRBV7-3	TGTGCCAGCAGCTTAACGGGAGTTGGCACAGATACGCAGTATTTT	CASSLTGVGTDTQYF
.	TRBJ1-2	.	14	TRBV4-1	TGCGCCAGCAGCCTTTCGGACGGGGATGGTCGCTACACCTTC	CASSLSDGDGRYTF
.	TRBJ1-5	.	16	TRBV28	TGTGCCAGCAGTTTACGGGACATGGTGTGGGGTCAGCCCCAGCATTTT	CASSLRDMVWGQPQHF
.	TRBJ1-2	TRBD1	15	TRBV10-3	TGTGCCATCAGTGAGTACGCGACAGGGGGCAATGGCTACACCTTC	CAISEYATGGNGYTF
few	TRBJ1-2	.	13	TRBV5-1	TGCGCCAGCAGCAAGGGGAATCGCTATGGCTACACCTTC	CASSKGNRYGYTF
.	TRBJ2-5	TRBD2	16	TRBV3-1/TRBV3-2	TGTGCCAGCAGCCAGACTAGCGGGGGACCCGGGGAGACCCAGTACTTC	CASSQTSGGPGETQYF
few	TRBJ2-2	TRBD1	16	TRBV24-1	TGTGCCACCAGTGATCCCGGGACAGGTCACACCGGGGAGCTGTTTTTT	CATSDPGTGHTGELFF